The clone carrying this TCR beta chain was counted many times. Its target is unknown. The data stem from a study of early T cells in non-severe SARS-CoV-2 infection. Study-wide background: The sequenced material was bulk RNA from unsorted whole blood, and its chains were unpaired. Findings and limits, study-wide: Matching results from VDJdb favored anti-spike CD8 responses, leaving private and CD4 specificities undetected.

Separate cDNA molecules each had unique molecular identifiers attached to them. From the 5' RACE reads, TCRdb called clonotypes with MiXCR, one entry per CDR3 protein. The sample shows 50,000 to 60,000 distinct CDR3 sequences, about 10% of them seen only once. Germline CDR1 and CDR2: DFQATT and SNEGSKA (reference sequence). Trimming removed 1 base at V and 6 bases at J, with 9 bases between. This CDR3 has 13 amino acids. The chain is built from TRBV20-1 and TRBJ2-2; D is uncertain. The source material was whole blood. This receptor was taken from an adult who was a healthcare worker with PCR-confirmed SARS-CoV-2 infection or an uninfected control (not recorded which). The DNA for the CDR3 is TGCAGTGCTAGAGGCGACCTTCCCGGGGAGCTGTTTTTT. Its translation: CSARGDLPGELFF.